These 6 T cell receptor beta chains originate from one sample sequenced in a study of shared clonotypes between healthy human individuals. Produced via immunoSEQ multiplex PCR; TCRdb's table is partial and in-frame only. The data hold roughly 2.6 million clones, with approximately 94% observed a single time. Sequences were obtained from naive CD4+ T cells sorted from blood. The subset denotes: CD45RA+ positively selected. The receptors stem from a man between 18 and 35 years old in good health.

The chain links TRBV6-1 to TRBJ1-5, with a tentative D call TRBD1 (5 bases). The CDR3 loop spans 15 amino acids. CDR1 and CDR2 from the germline V gene are MNHNS and SASEGT. The V gene lost 8 bases and the J gene lost 4 bases, with 18 bases spanning the gap. Written as DNA, the CDR3 is TGTGCCAGCCATGGGGGTTGGGGGGAGAATCAGCCCCAGCATTTT. This encodes CASHGGWGENQPQHF.

The V call is TRBV7-2, the J call TRBJ1-3; D unclear. The germline V gene encodes CDR1 SGHTA and CDR2 FQGNSA. The CDR3 has 13 amino acids. Deletions cut 8 bases from V and 1 base from J, with 9 bases between. The CDR3 DNA follows: TGTGCCAGCGCGGTGGTGTCTGGAAACACCATATATTTT. This codes for CASAVVSGNTIYF.

V usage is TRBV4-3 and J usage is TRBJ2-5, with 14 bases identical to TRBD2. Per the germline V gene, CDR1 is LGHNA and CDR2 is YSLEER. CDR3 length: 16 residues. Losses at the gene ends were 4 bases for V and 4 bases for J; bases not matched to a gene: 5. The CDR3: CASSPGLAGVGETQYF. The DNA for the CDR3 is TGCGCCAGCAGCCCGGGACTAGCGGGAGTAGGAGAGACCCAGTACTTC.

This chain joins TRBV9 and TRBJ2-3; 12 bases align to TRBD2. There are 22 residues in the CDR3. Germline V gene lookup returns CDR1 SGDLS and CDR2 YYNGEE. Losses at the gene ends were 3 bases for V and 3 bases for J; bases not matched to a gene: 23. The CDR3 sequence is CASSAGGPSGRAGSPLTDTQYF. CDR3 nucleotides: TGTGCCAGCAGCGCTGGAGGTCCTAGCGGGAGGGCCGGTTCCCCTTTGACAGATACGCAGTATTTT.

This chain uses TRBV11-3 with TRBJ2-2; TRBD1 is a possible D gene (5 bases). The CDR3 covers 14 residues. Germline CDR1 and CDR2: SGHNT and YENEEA. V shed 2 bases and J shed 6 bases, with 10 bases lying between them. CDR3 coding DNA: TGTGCCAGCAGCTTATATGAAGGGGCCGGGGAGCTGTTTTTT. Protein sequence: CASSLYEGAGELFF.

V is TRBV6-6 and J is TRBJ1-6; TRBD1 is a possible D gene (5 bases). Germline V gene data show CDR1 as MNHNY and CDR2 as SVGAGI (reference sequence). The CDR3 has 13 residues. Trimming removed 0 bases at V and 13 bases at J, with 10 bases between. CDR3 sequence: CASSYSMGEPLHF. In DNA form, the CDR3 reads TGTGCCAGCAGTTACTCGATGGGGGAGCCCCTCCACTTT.